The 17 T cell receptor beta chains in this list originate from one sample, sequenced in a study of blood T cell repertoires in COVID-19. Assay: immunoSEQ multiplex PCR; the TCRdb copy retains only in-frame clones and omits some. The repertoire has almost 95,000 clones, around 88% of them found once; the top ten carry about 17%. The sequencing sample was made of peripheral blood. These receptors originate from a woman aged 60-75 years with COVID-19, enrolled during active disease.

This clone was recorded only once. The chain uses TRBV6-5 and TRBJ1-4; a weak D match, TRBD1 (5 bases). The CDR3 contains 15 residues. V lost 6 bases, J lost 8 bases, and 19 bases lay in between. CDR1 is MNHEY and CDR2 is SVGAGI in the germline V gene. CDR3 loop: CASSPIQGLREKLFF. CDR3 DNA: TGTGCCAGCAGCCCAATCCAGGGTTTAAGGGAAAAACTGTTTTTT.

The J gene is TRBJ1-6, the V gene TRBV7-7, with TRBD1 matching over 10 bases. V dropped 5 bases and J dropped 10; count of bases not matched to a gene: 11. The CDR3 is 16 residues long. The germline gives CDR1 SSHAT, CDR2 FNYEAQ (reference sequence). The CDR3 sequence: CASSPDRDRGESPLHF. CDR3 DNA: TGTGCCAGCAGCCCGGACCGGGACAGGGGCGAGTCACCCCTCCACTTT.

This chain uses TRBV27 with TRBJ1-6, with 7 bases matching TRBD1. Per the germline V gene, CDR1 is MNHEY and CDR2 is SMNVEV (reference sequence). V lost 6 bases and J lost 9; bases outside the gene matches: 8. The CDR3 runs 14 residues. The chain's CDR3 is CASSKGALASPLHF. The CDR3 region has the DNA TGTGCCAGCAGCAAGGGGGCGCTGGCTTCACCCCTCCACTTT.

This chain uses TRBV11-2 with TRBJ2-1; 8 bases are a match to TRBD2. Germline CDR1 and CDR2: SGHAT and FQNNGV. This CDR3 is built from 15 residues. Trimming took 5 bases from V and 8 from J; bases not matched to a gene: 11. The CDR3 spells CASSQPPGTRDEQFF. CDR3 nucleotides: TGTGCCAGCAGCCAACCTCCCGGGACTAGGGATGAGCAGTTCTTC.

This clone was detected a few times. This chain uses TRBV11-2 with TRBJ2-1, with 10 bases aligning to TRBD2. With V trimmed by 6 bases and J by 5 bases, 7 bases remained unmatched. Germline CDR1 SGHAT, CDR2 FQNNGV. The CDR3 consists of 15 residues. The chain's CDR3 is CASRSLAGVHNEQFF. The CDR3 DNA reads TGTGCCAGCAGGTCCCTAGCGGGGGTACACAATGAGCAGTTCTTC.

CDR3 bases: TGTGCCAGCAGCAGCGGGGGGCCCTTAGATACGCAGTATTTT. Amino acid sequence: CASSSGGPLDTQYF. The gene calls are TRBV28 and TRBJ2-3, with 9 bases identical to TRBD2. Unmatched junction bases numbered 6, after V lost 6 bases and J lost 5 bases. This CDR3 has 14 residues. Germline V gene sequence: CDR1 MDHEN, CDR2 SYDVKM.

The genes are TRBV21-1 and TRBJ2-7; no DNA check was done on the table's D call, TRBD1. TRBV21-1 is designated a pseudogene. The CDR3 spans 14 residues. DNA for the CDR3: TGTGCCAGCAGCAGCCGGACAGGTTATCTCGAGCAGTACTTC. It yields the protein CASSSRTGYLEQYF.

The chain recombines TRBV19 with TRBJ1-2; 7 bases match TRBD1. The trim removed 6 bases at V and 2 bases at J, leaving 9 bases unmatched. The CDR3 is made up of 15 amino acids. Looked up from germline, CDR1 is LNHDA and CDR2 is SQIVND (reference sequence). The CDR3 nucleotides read TGTGCCAGTAGGGAAGGGACAGCCCGAAACTATGGCTACACCTTC. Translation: CASREGTARNYGYTF. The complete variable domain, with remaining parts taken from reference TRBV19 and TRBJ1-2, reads DGGITQSPKYLFRKEGQNVTLSCEQNLNHDAMYWYRQDPGQGLRLIYYSQIVNDFQKGDIAEGYSVSREKKESFPLTVTSAQKNPTAFYLCASREGTARNYGYTFGSGTRLTVV.

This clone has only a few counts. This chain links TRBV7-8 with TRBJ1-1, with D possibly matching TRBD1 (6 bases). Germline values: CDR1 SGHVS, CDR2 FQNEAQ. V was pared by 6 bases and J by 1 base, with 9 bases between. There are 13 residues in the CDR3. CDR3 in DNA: TGTGCCAGCAGTTGGGACAAGAACACTGAAGCTTTCTTT. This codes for CASSWDKNTEAFF.

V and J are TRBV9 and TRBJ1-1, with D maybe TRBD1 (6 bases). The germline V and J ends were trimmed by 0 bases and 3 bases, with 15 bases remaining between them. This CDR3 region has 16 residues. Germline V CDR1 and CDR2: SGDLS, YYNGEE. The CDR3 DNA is TGTGCCAGCAGCGTAGATGGGGGCGCAGGGGACACTGAAGCTTTCTTT. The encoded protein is CASSVDGGAGDTEAFF. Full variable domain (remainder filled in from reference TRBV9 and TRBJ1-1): DSGVTQTPKHLITATGQRVTLRCSPRSGDLSVYWYQQSLDQGLQFLIQYYNGEERAKGNILERFSAQQFPDLHSELNLSSLELGDSALYFCASSVDGGAGDTEAFFGQGTRLTVV.

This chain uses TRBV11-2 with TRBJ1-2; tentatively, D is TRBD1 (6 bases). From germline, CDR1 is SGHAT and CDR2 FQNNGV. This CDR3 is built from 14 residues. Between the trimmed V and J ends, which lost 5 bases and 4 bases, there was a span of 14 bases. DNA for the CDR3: TGTGCCAGCAGCCCGGACAGTTCCCCCTATGGCTACACCTTC. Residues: CASSPDSSPYGYTF.

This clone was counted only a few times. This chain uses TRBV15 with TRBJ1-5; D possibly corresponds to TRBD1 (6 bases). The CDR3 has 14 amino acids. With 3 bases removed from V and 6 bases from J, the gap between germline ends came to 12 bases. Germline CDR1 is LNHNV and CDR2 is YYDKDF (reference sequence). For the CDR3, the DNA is TGTGCCACCAGCAGGGGGGGGCTTGGTCAGCCCCAGCATTTT. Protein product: CATSRGGLGQPQHF. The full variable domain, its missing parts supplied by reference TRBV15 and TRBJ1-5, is DAMVIQNPRYQVTQFGKPVTLSCSQTLNHNVMYWYQQKSSQAPKLLFHYYDKDFNNEADTPDNFQSRRPNTSFCFLDIRSPGLGDTAMYLCATSRGGLGQPQHFGDGTRLSIL.

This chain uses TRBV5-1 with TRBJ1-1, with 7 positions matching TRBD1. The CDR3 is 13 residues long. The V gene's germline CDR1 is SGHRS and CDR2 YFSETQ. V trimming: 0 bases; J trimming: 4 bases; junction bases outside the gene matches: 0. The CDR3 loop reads CASSLDRGTEAFF. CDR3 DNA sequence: TGCGCCAGCAGCTTGGACAGGGGCACTGAAGCTTTCTTT.

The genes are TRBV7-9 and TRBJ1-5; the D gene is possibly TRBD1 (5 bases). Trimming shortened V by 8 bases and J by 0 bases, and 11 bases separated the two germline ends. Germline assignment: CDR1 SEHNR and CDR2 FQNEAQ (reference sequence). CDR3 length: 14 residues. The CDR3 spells CASAGGNSNQPQHF. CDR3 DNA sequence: TGTGCCAGCGCGGGGGGAAATAGCAATCAGCCCCAGCATTTT.

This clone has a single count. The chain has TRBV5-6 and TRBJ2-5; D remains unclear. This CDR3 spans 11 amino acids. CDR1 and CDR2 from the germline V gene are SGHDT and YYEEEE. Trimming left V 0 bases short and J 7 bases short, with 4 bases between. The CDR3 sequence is CASSLAGTQYF. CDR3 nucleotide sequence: TGTGCCAGCAGCTTGGCCGGGACCCAGTACTTC. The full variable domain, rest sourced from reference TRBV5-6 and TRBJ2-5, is DAGVTQSPTHLIKTRGQQVTLRCSPKSGHDTVSWYQQALGQGPQFIFQYYEEEERQRGNFPDRFSGHQFPNYSSELNVNALLLGDSALYLCASSLAGTQYFGPGTRLLVL.

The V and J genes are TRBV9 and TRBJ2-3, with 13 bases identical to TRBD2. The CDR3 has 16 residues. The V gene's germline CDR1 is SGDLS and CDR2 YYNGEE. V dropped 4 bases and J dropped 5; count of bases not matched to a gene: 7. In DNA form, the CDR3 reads TGTGCCAGCAGCACTACTACTAGCGGGGGGGGAGATACGCAGTATTTT. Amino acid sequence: CASSTTTSGGGDTQYF.

This CDR3 reads CSAIYWTGELFF. As DNA, the CDR3 is TGCAGCGCCATCTATTGGACCGGGGAGCTGTTTTTT. This sequence joins TRBV29-1 and TRBJ2-2; no definite D call. V was clipped by 7 bases and J by 5 bases, with 11 bases between them. CDR1 is SQVTM and CDR2 is ANQGSEA in the germline V gene. This CDR3 is built from 12 residues.